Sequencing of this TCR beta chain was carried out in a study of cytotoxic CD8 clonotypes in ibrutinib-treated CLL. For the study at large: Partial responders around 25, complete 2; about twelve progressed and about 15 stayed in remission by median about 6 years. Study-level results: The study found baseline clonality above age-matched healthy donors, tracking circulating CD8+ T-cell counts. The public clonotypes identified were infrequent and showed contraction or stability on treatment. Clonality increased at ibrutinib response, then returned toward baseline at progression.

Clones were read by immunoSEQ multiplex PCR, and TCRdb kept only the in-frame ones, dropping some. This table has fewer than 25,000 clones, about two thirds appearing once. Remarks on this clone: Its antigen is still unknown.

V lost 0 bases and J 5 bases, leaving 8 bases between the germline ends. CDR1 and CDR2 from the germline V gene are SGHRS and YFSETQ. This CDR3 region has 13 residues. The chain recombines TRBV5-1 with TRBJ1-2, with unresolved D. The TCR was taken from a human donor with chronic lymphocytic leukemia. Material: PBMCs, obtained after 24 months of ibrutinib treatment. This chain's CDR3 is CASSLGEVYGYTF. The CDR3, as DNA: TGCGCCAGCAGCTTGGGGGAGGTATATGGCTACACCTTC.